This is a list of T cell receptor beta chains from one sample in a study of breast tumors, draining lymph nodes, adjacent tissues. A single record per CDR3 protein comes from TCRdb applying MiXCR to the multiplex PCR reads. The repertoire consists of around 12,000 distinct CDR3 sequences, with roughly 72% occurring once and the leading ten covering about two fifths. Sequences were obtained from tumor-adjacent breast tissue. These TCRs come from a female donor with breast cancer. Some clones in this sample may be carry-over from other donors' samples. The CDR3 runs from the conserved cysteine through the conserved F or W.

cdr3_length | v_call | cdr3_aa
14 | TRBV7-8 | CASSPSSNPDGYTF
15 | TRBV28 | CASSPLTETTDTQYF
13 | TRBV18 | CASSRDRGETQYF
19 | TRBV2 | CTQPEPLIRDFCSYNEQFF
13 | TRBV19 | CASWDGGLGGYTF
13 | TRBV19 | CASSIMRTDTQYF
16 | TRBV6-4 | CASSDGGQGHTGELFF
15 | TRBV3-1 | CASSHPFVSGNTIYF
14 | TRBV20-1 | CSARGTRGGRTQYF
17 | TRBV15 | CATSRKYDSEGFYGYTF
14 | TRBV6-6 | CASSYDRSNQPQHF
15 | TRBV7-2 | CASSNGGGPSWGQFF
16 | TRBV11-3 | CASSPGLAGQTETQYF
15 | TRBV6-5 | CASSYGDRGNSPLHF
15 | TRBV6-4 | CASSDSIASTDTQYF
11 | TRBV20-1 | CSARTGNGYTF
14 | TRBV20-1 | CSAPGTGYSSPLHF
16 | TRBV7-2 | CASSLGGGSGIDTQYF
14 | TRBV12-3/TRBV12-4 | CASSLAGGPYEQYF
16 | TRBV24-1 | CARPSTSAEEEDTQYF
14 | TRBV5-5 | CASSSTSLDSPLHF
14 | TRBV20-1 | CSAQTSGSLREQYF
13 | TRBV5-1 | CASSPTGDYGYTF
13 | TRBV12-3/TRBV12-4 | CVSSSTSGTEQYF
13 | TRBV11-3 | CASSQRQGNEQFF
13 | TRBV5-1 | CASSPGSVYEQYF
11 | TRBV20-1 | CSGTVQETQYF
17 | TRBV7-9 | CASSFGRPGTDWGGYTF
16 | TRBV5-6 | CASSGSGRDSYNEQFF
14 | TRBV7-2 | CASSLEPGAETQYF
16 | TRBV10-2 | CASKRQGTGTYNEQFF
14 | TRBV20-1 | CSATGTSGKETQYF
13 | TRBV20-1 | CSAPNRATYEQYF
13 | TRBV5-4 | CASSLLDRSEQYF
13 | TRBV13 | CASRRDREDEQYF
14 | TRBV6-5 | CASSPGQGSYEQYF
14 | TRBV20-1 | CSADRRDGAYEQYF
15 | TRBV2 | CASSELGQGNTEAFF
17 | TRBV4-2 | CASSLTSGRDSYNEQFF
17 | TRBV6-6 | CASSYGLADSSYNEQFF
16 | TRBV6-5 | CASSWSRDFGYNEQFF
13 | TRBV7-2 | CASSRDRNSPLHF
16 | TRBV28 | CASSPQGAPYNSPLHF
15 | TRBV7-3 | CASSRGLAGNNEQFF
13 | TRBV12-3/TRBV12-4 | CASSSASTGELFF
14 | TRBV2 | CASSGTGTNSPLHF
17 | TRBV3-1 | CASSQESLSGSHNEQFF
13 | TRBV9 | CASSEPNGDTQYF
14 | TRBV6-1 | CASSRGGSWETQYF
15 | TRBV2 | CASSRGQGLTYEQYF